The 19 T cell receptor beta chains below all came from one sample that was sequenced in a study of blood T cell repertoires in COVID-19. The data were produced by immunoSEQ multiplex PCR, yet TCRdb's version contains in-frame clones alone and is incomplete. The sample yields 100,000 or so clones, about 82% seen once. The sequencing sample was made of peripheral blood. These receptors originate from a woman in her 70s with active or convalescent COVID-19.

In nucleotides, the CDR3 is TGTGCCAGCAGTCGCTTAGACAGGGGTGCTGAAGCTTTCTTT. This codes for CASSRLDRGAEAFF. J is TRBJ1-1 and V is TRBV6-5, with 8 bases lining up with TRBD1. The trim removed 5 bases at V and 6 bases at J, leaving 8 bases unmatched. This CDR3 spans 14 amino acids. Germline CDR1 MNHEY, CDR2 SVGAGI.

The rearrangement uses TRBV2 and TRBJ1-2; no clear D. From germline, CDR1 is SNHLY and CDR2 FYNNEI. Trimming took off 1 base at V and 4 bases at J, with 7 bases between the two ends. The CDR3 is 13 residues long. The CDR3 DNA reads as TGTGCCAGCAGTGAAGGGCAGTCCTATGGCTACACCTTC. Protein product: CASSEGQSYGYTF.

V is TRBV7-9 and J is TRBJ1-1; no reliable D call. The germline gives CDR1 SEHNR, CDR2 FQNEAQ (reference sequence). The CDR3 runs to 12 residues. Trimming took off 2 bases at V and 7 bases at J, with 8 bases between the two ends. CDR3 protein: CASSLSPDEAFF. The CDR3 coding sequence is TGTGCCAGCAGCTTAAGCCCTGATGAAGCTTTCTTT.

The chain links TRBV15 to TRBJ2-5, with 9 bases identical to TRBD2. Trimming took 8 bases from V and 2 from J; bases not matched to a gene: 12. In germline, CDR1 is LNHNV, CDR2 YYDKDF (reference sequence). The CDR3 runs 16 residues. The CDR3 DNA is TGTGCCACCTCCCGCGGGCGGGGGGGTCGGCAAGAGACCCAGTACTTC. Amino acid sequence: CATSRGRGGRQETQYF.

The V gene is TRBV19, the J gene TRBJ1-6; D unresolved. The ends were cut back, 5 bases at V and 9 bases at J, with 14 bases in the middle. CDR1 LNHDA and CDR2 SQIVND come from the germline V gene (reference sequence). The CDR3 extends over 14 amino acids. The CDR3 DNA reads TGTGCCAGTAGTTATTCCCGGGTTCGTTCACCCCTCCACTTT. This translates into CASSYSRVRSPLHF.

The count of this clone is one. This rearrangement joins TRBV5-4 to TRBJ2-5; TRBD2 is a possible D gene (5 bases). The CDR3 runs 15 residues. Trimming took 4 bases from V and 5 from J, leaving 18 bases between them. Germline V gene sequence: CDR1 SGHNT, CDR2 YYREEE (reference sequence). The CDR3 here is CASSLEVELWETQYF. The CDR3 DNA reads TGTGCCAGCAGCCTGGAGGTGGAGCTGTGGGAGACCCAGTACTTC.

The chain couples TRBV5-5 to TRBJ2-7; possible D gene TRBD2, 5 bases. V was cut by 0 bases and J by 4 bases, with 11 bases left in between. Germline V gene sequence: CDR1 SGHKS, CDR2 YYEKEE (reference sequence). This CDR3 region has 14 residues. For the CDR3, the DNA is TGTGCCAGCAGCTTGGCGGGGAATTGGTACGAGCAGTACTTC. This encodes CASSLAGNWYEQYF.

The gene calls are TRBV4-1 and TRBJ1-4; D is uncertain. This CDR3 is 14 amino acids long. Trimming pared 5 bases from V and 4 bases from J, leaving 11 bases between. Germline loops: CDR1 MGHRA, CDR2 YSYEKL. The CDR3 sequence is CASSLSPSNEKLFF. The DNA for the CDR3 is TGCGCCAGCAGCTTGTCGCCCAGTAATGAAAAACTGTTTTTT.

This rearrangement joins TRBV9 to TRBJ2-3; D not resolved. V was clipped by 0 bases and J by 4 bases, with 15 bases between them. The CDR3 is 16 residues long. Germline V CDR1 and CDR2: SGDLS, YYNGEE. The CDR3 here is CASSVAAGLVADTQYF. The DNA of the CDR3 is TGTGCCAGCAGCGTAGCGGCAGGCTTGGTGGCAGATACGCAGTATTTT.

This chain uses TRBV18 with TRBJ1-1; perhaps TRBD1 as D (6 bases). The CDR3 length is 18 residues. Germline CDR1 reads KGHSH; CDR2 reads LQKENI. V gave up 5 bases and J gave up 0 bases, with 22 bases separating them. CDR3 amino acids: CASSKSGGQRIMNTEAFF. The CDR3 region has the DNA TGTGCCAGCTCAAAAAGCGGCGGACAGAGAATTATGAACACTGAAGCTTTCTTT.

This sequence joins TRBV5-8 and TRBJ1-3, with a weak D call TRBD1 (6 bases). The CDR3 loop spans 15 amino acids. Trimming took off 0 bases at V and 0 bases at J, with 7 bases between the two ends. Germline V gene sequence: CDR1 SGHTS, CDR2 YDEGEE. The CDR3 DNA reads TGTGCCAGCAGCTTGGGCAGGGGCTCTGGAAACACCATATATTTT. Amino acid sequence: CASSLGRGSGNTIYF. Full variable domain (remainder filled in from reference TRBV5-8 and TRBJ1-3): EAGVTQSPTHLIKTRGQQATLRCSPISGHTSVYWYQQALGLGLQFLLWYDEGEERNRGNFPPRFSGRQFPNYSSELNVNALELEDSALYLCASSLGRGSGNTIYFGEGSWLTVV.

The chain uses TRBV6-5 and TRBJ2-1, with D uncertain. The CDR3 extends over 12 amino acids. V lost 6 bases to trimming and J lost 9 bases, with 12 bases between them. CDR1 is MNHEY and CDR2 is SVGAGI in the germline V gene. CDR3 nucleotides: TGTGCCAGCAGCCCCACCCCCGGTGAGCAGTTCTTC. Translating gives CASSPTPGEQFF.

This clone was counted a few times. The chain combines TRBV28 with TRBJ2-2; D perhaps matches TRBD1 (6 bases). This CDR3 is 13 amino acids long. The V end lost 2 bases, the J end lost 5 bases, and 6 bases lay between the germline ends. The V gene's germline CDR1 is MDHEN and CDR2 SYDVKM. The CDR3 DNA reads TGTGCCAGCAGTTTACAGGGGACCGGGGAGCTGTTTTTT. Its protein is CASSLQGTGELFF.

This rearrangement joins TRBV6-5 to TRBJ2-3; D not certain. Trimming cost V 6 bases and J 3 bases, with 10 bases left between them. Germline V lookup: CDR1 MNHEY, CDR2 SVGAGI. The CDR3 runs to 13 residues. CDR3 bases: TGTGCCAGCAGAGCGCCTGGGACAGATACGCAGTATTTT. Its protein is CASRAPGTDTQYF.

The V call is TRBV28, the J call TRBJ1-4; D perhaps matches TRBD1 (6 bases). CDR1 and CDR2 from the germline V gene are MDHEN and SYDVKM. The length of the CDR3 is 15 residues. V was trimmed by 5 bases and J by 0 bases, leaving 10 bases between them. The CDR3 sequence: CASSVGQATNEKLFF. CDR3 bases: TGTGCCAGCAGTGTGGGACAAGCAACTAATGAAAAACTGTTTTTT.

The DNA for the CDR3 is TGTGCCAGCAGCCAAGTTGACCCGGACAGGTTGAACACTGAAGCTTTCTTT. This gives the protein CASSQVDPDRLNTEAFF. The chain recombines TRBV3-1 (or the pseudogene TRBV3-2) with TRBJ1-1; 7 bases align to TRBD1. J was trimmed by 0 bases and V by 1 base; bases with no gene match: 8. The length of the CDR3 is 17 residues. Germline CDR1 reads LGHDT; CDR2 reads YNNKEL (reference sequence).

The CDR3 here is CASSLDGGGNYGYTF. In DNA form, the CDR3 reads TGTGCCAGCAGCTTGGACGGGGGAGGGAACTATGGCTACACCTTC. J is TRBJ1-2 and V is TRBV5-5; perhaps TRBD1 as D (5 bases). Trimming removed 0 bases at V and 2 bases at J, with 11 bases between. The germline V gene encodes CDR1 SGHKS and CDR2 YYEKEE (reference sequence). This CDR3 is built from 15 residues.

This clone was detected only once. V and J are TRBV4-1 and TRBJ1-5, with TRBD1 matching 9 bases. The CDR3 loop spans 17 amino acids. Looked up from germline, CDR1 is MGHRA and CDR2 is YSYEKL. V trimming: 0 bases; J trimming: 4 bases; junction bases outside the gene matches: 7. The CDR3 is CASSQDQTTGGNQPQHF. The CDR3 DNA follows: TGCGCCAGCAGCCAAGATCAGACGACAGGGGGGAATCAGCCCCAGCATTTT.

The V gene is TRBV21-1, the J gene TRBJ1-2; the table assigns TRBD1, which was not confirmed against the DNA. TRBV21-1 is designated a pseudogene. The CDR3 totals 16 residues. The DNA of the CDR3 is TGTGCCAGCAGCAAAATGGGCAGGGGGGATGACTATGGCTACACCTTC. Translating it yields CASSKMGRGDDYGYTF.